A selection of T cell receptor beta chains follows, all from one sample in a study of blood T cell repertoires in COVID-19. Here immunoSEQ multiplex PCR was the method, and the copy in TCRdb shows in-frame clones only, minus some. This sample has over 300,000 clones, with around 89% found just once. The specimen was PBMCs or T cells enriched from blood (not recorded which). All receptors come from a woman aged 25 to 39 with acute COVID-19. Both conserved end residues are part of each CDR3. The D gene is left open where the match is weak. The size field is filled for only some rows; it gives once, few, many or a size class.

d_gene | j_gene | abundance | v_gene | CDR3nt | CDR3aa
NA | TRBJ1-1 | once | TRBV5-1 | TGCGCCAGCAGCTTAAACGCCGGACAGCCAGGAACGGGGGCTTTCTTT | CASSLNAGQPGTGAFF
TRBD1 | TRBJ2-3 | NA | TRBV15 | TGTGCCACGACAGGGGGCACAGATACGCAGTATTTT | CATTGGTDTQYF
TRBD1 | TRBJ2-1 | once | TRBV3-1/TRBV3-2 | TGTGCCAGCAGCCAAAATACAGGGGTTGGTGGGCAGTTCTTC | CASSQNTGVGGQFF
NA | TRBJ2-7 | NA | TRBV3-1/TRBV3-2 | TGTGCCAGCAAAGGGCAGGGGTTAGGCGAGCAGTACTTC | CASKGQGLGEQYF
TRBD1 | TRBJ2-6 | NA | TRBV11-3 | TGTGCCAGCAGCTCCCGACAGGGGGCCTCTGGGGCCAACGTCCTGACTTTC | CASSSRQGASGANVLTF
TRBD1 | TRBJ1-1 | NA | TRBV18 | TGTGCCAGCTCACCGAGGACAGGGCCGAACACTGAAGCTTTCTTT | CASSPRTGPNTEAFF
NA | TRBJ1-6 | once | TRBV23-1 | TGCGCCAGCAGTCCATCAGGGACTTCAGGAGGAGGTTCACCCCTCCACTTT | CASSPSGTSGGGSPLHF
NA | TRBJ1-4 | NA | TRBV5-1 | TGCGCCAGCAGCTTGATTGCTTTTGGAGGGGAAGGTGAAAAACTGTTTTTT | CASSLIAFGGEGEKLFF
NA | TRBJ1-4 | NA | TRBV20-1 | TGCAGTGCTAGAAGCCCACTGAAACTGTTTTTT | CSARSPLKLFF
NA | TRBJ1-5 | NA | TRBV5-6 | TGTGCCAGCAGCCGGGAGCAGGGTCGCCAGCCCCAGCATTTT | CASSREQGRQPQHF
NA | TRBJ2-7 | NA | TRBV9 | TGTGCCAGCAGCGTAGTAGCTACGTCCTACGAGCAGTACTTC | CASSVVATSYEQYF
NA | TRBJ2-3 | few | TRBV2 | TGTGCCAGCAGTGAGGTAGCTGCACGAGGGACAGATACGCAGTATTTT | CASSEVAARGTDTQYF
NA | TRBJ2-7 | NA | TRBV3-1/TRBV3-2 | TGTGCCAGCAGCCAAGATCCGGCAGGGAACGAGCAGTACTTC | CASSQDPAGNEQYF
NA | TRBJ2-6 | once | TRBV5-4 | TGTGCCAGCAGTCGGGTCCCGACCTCTGGGGCCAACGTCCTGACTTTC | CASSRVPTSGANVLTF
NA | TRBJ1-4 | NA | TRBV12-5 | TGTGCTAGTGGTTTGGGGTCCGGGGCAACTAATGAAAAACTGTTTTTT | CASGLGSGATNEKLFF
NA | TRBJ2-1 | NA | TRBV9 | TGTGCCAGCAGCGTCGCCGGGGAGTACAATGAGCAGTTCTTC | CASSVAGEYNEQFF
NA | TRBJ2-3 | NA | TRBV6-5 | TGTGCCGAGGGGGATGGAACTAGCACAGATACGCAGTATTTT | CAEGDGTSTDTQYF
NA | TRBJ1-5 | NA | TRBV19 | TGTGCCAGTAGTACGGAGGGACGCTGGGAGGGCAATCAGCCCCAGCATTTT | CASSTEGRWEGNQPQHF
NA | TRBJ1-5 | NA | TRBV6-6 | TGTGCCAGCAGTTACCCGGGGGGGGCGGATCAGCCCCAGCATTTT | CASSYPGGADQPQHF
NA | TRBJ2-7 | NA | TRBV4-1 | TGCGCCAGCAGCCATCCCCTCCTGGGCAACTCCTACGAGCAGTACTTC | CASSHPLLGNSYEQYF
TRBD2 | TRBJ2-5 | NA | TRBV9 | TGTGCCAGCAGCCCACATAGCGGGGGGGTCCAAGAGACCCAGTACTTC | CASSPHSGGVQETQYF
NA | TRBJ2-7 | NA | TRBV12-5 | TGTGCTAGTGGTTTCCCGAACAGGGCCAACGAGCAGTACTTC | CASGFPNRANEQYF
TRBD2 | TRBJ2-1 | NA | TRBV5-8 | TGTGCCAGCAGCCGCGCGGGACTAGCAGCCAATGAGCAGTTCTTC | CASSRAGLAANEQFF
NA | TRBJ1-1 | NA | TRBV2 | TGTGCCAGCACGAGGGCAGAGAACACTGAAGCTTTCTTT | CASTRAENTEAFF
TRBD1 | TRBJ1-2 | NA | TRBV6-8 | TGTGCCAGCAGCCCCAACCCGGGACAGAAGTACTATGGCTACACCTTC | CASSPNPGQKYYGYTF
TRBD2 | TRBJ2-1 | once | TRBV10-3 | TGTGCCATTGAACCGGGACTAGCGGGGGGAGTCCCGACGATCAATGAGCAGTTCTTC | CAIEPGLAGGVPTINEQFF
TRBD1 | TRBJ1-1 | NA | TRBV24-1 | TGTGCCACCAGACGGGACAGGGGTACTGAAGCTTTCTTT | CATRRDRGTEAFF
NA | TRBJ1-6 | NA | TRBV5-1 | TGCGCCAGCAGCCCCGCCTGGGAGGGTAATTCACCCCTCCACTTT | CASSPAWEGNSPLHF
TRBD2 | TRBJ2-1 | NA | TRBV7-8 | TGTGCCAGCGCAGGAACTAGCGTATACAATGAGCAGTTCTTC | CASAGTSVYNEQFF
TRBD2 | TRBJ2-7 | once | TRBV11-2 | TGTGCCAGCAGCCCGACCGGGGGGAGCTCCTACGAGCAGTACTTC | CASSPTGGSSYEQYF
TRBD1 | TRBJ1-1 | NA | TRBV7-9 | TGTGCCAGCAGCTTAGACACAGGGGGCGTCTCTGAAGCTTTCTTT | CASSLDTGGVSEAFF
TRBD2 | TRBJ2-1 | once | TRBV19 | TGTGCCAGTAGTACCGGGACTAGCTTAACCCGGGAGCAGTTCTTC | CASSTGTSLTREQFF
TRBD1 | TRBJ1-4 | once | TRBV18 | TGTGCCAGCTCGCTCGGACAGGGGGTAACTAATGAAAAACTGTTTTTT | CASSLGQGVTNEKLFF